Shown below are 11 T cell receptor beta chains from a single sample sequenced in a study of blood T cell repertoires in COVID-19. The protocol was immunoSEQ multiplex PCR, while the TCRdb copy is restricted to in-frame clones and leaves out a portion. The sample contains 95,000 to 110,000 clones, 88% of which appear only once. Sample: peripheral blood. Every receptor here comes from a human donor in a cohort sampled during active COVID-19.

The CDR3 region has the DNA TGTGCCAGCTCAGCCGGACACCATAGCAATCAGCCCCAGCATTTT. Protein product: CASSAGHHSNQPQHF. The rearrangement uses TRBV18 and TRBJ1-5, with D maybe TRBD1 (5 bases). Germline V gene data show CDR1 as KGHSH and CDR2 as LQKENI. The CDR3 extends over 15 amino acids. The V and J ends lost 5 bases and 0 bases respectively, with 11 bases between them.

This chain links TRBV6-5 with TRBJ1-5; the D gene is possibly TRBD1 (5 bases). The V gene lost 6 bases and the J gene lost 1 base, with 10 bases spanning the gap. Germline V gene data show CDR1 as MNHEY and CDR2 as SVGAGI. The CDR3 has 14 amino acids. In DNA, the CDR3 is TGTGCCAGCAGCCAAAGGGGAAGCAATCAGCCCCAGCATTTT. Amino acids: CASSQRGSNQPQHF.

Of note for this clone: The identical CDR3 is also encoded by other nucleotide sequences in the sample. The CDR3 protein is CASSLGQGNEKLFF. The CDR3 nucleotides are TGTGCCAGCAGCTTAGGACAGGGGAACGAAAAACTGTTTTTT. The V gene is TRBV7-9, the J gene TRBJ1-4; the match to TRBD1 covers 8 bases. Per germline, CDR1 SEHNR and CDR2 FQNEAQ (reference sequence). The ends lost 1 base at V and 8 bases at J; junction bases unmatched: 3. There are 14 residues in the CDR3.

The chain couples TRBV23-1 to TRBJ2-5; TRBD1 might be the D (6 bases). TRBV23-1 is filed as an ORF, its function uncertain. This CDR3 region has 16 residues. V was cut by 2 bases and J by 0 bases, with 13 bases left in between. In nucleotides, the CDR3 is TGCGCCAGCAGTCAAGGACAGACAAAGTACCAAGAGACCCAGTACTTC. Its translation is CASSQGQTKYQETQYF.

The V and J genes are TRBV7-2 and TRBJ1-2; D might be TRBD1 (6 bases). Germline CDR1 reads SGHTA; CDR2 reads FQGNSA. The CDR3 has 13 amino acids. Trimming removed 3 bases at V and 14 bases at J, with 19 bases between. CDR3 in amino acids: CASSFLTAWTVTF. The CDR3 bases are TGTGCCAGCAGCTTCCTTACTGCCTGGACAGTTACCTTC.

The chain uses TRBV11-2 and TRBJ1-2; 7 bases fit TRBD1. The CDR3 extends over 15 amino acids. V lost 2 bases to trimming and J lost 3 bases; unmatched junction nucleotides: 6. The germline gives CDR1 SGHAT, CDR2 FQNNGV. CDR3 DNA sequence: TGTGCCAGCAGCTTAACGCGGGACAGCTACTATGGCTACACCTTC. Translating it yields CASSLTRDSYYGYTF.

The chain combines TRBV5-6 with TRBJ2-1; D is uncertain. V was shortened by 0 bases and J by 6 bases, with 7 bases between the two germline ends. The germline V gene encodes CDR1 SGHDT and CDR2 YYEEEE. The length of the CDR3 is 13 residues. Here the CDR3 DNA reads TGTGCCAGCAGCTTGGTAGTATCCAATGAGCAGTTCTTC. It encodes CASSLVVSNEQFF.

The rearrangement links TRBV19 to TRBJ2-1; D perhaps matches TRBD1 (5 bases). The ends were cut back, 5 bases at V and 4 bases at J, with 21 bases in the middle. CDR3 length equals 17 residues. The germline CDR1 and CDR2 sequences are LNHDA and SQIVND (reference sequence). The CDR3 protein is CASSFQGAHHAYNEQFF. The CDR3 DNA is TGTGCCAGTAGTTTCCAGGGCGCCCACCATGCTTACAATGAGCAGTTCTTC.

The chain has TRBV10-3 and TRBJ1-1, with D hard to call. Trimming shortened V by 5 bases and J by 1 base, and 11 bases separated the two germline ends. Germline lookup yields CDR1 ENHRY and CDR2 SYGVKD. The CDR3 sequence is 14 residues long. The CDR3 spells CAISPRDSNTEAFF. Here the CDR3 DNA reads TGTGCCATCAGTCCAAGAGACTCGAACACTGAAGCTTTCTTT.

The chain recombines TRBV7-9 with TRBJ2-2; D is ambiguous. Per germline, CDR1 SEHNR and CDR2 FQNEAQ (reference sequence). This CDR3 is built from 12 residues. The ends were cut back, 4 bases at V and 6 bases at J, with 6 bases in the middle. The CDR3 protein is CASSSPSGELFF. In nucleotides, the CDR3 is TGTGCCAGCAGCTCCCCGTCCGGGGAGCTGTTTTTT.

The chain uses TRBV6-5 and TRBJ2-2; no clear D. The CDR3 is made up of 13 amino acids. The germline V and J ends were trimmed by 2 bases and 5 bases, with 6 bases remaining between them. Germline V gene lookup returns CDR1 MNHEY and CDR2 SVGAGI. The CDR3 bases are TGTGCCAGCAGTTACCCAACTACCGGGGAGCTGTTTTTT. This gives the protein CASSYPTTGELFF.